This TCR beta chain was profiled in a study of cytomegalovirus exposure and HLA in healthy donors. Overall study findings and caveats: Fewer N-insertions (relative to the approximately 670-donor mean) were reportedly seen in an Asian-associated ancestry cluster in a later analysis. In a later analysis, parvovirus B19, influenza, CMV and Epstein-Barr virus appeared linked to several top co-occurrence clusters. Evidence from a later analysis indicated that most CMV-associated TCR beta chains looked HLA-restricted.

The PCR contained 60 Vbeta and 13 Jbeta primers. The assay was immunoSEQ multiplex PCR, and TCRdb's table has in-frame clones only and misses some. The sample data list tens of thousands of clones. Looked up from germline, CDR1 is SGHRS and CDR2 is YFSETQ. This CDR3 contains 13 residues. V lost 0 bases, J lost 6 bases, and 7 bases lay in between. To note about this clone: Its matching antigen is unknown.

Material: PBMCs. The TCR sequence derives from a female donor in good health and CMV-seronegative. The chain couples TRBV5-1 to TRBJ2-1; a possible D gene is TRBD2 (5 bases). The CDR3 loop is CASSLGSGNEQFF. The CDR3 DNA reads as TGCGCCAGCAGCTTGGGGAGCGGCAATGAGCAGTTCTTC.